The T cell receptor (beta chain) described here comes from a study of blood T cell repertoires in COVID-19 (dated by TCRdb to about 2020). A note on the overall study: Samples from collaborators originated in the United States, Italy and Spain and spanned both the acute and convalescent phases of COVID-19. Samples came from the ongoing ImmuneRACE study (first 160 participants) plus 1,254 subjects from 6 global collaborators. Where HLA class I and class II types were available, the types were taken from metadata supplied by the sample provider, not from assay-based typing. The material from the prospective study consisted of cDNA or gDNA derived from T cells, B-cell-depleted T cells, or PBMCs. The repertoires were released in a freely available public database meant as a resource for research on the immune response to SARS-CoV-2. Nearly every sample came with metadata listing a de-identified subject ID, COVID-19 status, age in years and sex. The dataset comprised deeply sampled blood TCRbeta repertoires from subjects exposed to, actively infected with, or recovered from COVID-19.

Samples from volunteer blood donors who had recovered from COVID-19 were contributed by a second Seattle source. Each collaborating institution followed its own protocols to collect whole blood in K2EDTA tubes. For TCRbeta analysis, collaborator samples were shipped as frozen whole blood, as isolated PBMCs, or as DNA extracted from either sample type. Results the study describes overall, beyond this receptor: Clinical and demographic metadata were provided uncurated, with the amount varying by source and participant.

Notes on this clone: Its specific antigen is unknown. No much larger clone exists at a distance of one base, and base qualities are not known.

The CDR3 numbers 15 residues from cysteine through phenylalanine. CDR3 DNA only is kept here, 45 bases in frame from base 1. The germline V gene yields MNHEY for CDR1 and SVGAGI for CDR2. Here V drops 2 bases and J drops 7 bases, and the junction holds 3 bases not matched to any gene. TCRbeta CDR3 regions were amplified from genomic DNA by means of the immunoSEQ Assay, a bias-controlled multiplex PCR. Regarding the original processing steps: The number of nucleated cells in each sample was estimated by amplification of reference gene primers within the assay. To quantify the absolute abundance of each unique TCRbeta CDR3 rearrangement, sequence reads were collapsed and filtered. Productive Simpson clonality was computed per sample as the square root of Simpson's diversity index over productive rearrangements. TCRdb's version of the immuneACCESS table is confined to in-frame rearrangements and falls short of the full clone set. An unresolved V gene accounts for under half of the shortfall where checked; the remainder is of unknown origin. That table gives V, J and clone size, and the DNA gave D and trimming. Counted in this sample were hundreds of thousands of clones; 75% to 90% of them appeared once. The ten largest clones add up to around 1.5% of the sample.

The source of this sequence is a woman aged 40 to 55 who had recovered from COVID-19. The chain joins TRBV6-5 to TRBJ2-1, and 12 junctional nucleotides match TRBD2. Sequenced input: peripheral blood. In nucleotide form, the sequence is TGTGCCAGCAGTTACGATCTAGCGGGGGGGAATGAGCAGTTCTTC. This yields the protein CASSYDLAGGNEQFF.